This record concerns one T cell receptor beta chain sequence. No cell sorting was done before RNA was extracted from the tissue. Three rounds of nested PCR, following a modified ARM-PCR protocol, produced the TCRbeta library. TCRdb itself ran the multiplex PCR reads through MiXCR, one entry per CDR3 protein. The sample lists approximately 100,000 distinct CDR3 sequences, roughly 80% occurring once. The CDR3 runs to 15 residues. Deletions cut 0 bases from V and 0 bases from J, with 8 bases between. Germline assignment: CDR1 SGDLS and CDR2 YYNGEE. These data belong to a study of tumor and adjacent non-tumor tissue in lung cancer. In the study overall: Patients comprised about a dozen adenocarcinoma, a couple of squamous cell carcinoma and 1 small cell lung cancer. Patients were aged roughly 30 to 76, 9 to 10 men and about 5 women, stage I to III. Millions of productive TCRbeta reads were obtained per sample on average.

The J gene is TRBJ2-3, the V gene TRBV9; D gene ambiguous. This TCR was sampled from a woman aged 60-75 years with non-small cell lung cancer. The sequenced material came from lung tumor tissue. The CDR3 nucleotides read TGTGCCAGCAGCGTAGCGGGCGCAAGCACAGATACGCAGTATTTT. This gives the protein CASSVAGASTDTQYF.